The T cell receptor beta chain described here comes from a study of T cell repertoires in cytomegalovirus infection. On the study more broadly: Public TCR beta signature analysis indicated the presence of both CMV infection and matching HLA type.

This clonotype came up many times. Its specificity is not known. This CDR3 contains 16 residues. Germline V gives CDR1 SGHVS, CDR2 FNYEAQ. V was pared by 1 base and J by 4 bases, with 8 bases of the junction left unmatched. MiXCR, run by TCRdb on the reads, gives a single entry per CDR3 protein. The sample shows tens of thousands of distinct CDR3 sequences, over 3.5% of them seen only once. Overall study findings and caveats: Using cumulative public TCR beta family frequency, the authors identified those who carried CMV together with the relevant HLA.

This chain links TRBV7-6 with TRBJ2-7; 9 positions match TRBD2. This clonotype originated in a human donor in good health (CMV status not recorded). Some clones in this sample may be carry-over from other donors' samples. Sequencing was carried out using PBMCs. For the CDR3, the DNA is TGTGCCAGCAGCTTAGGGGGTAGCGGGAGAGGTTACGAGCAGTACTTC. Encoded protein: CASSLGGSGRGYEQYF.